The 2 T cell receptor beta chains presented below share a single source sample, sequenced in a study of shared clonotypes between healthy human individuals. Produced via immunoSEQ multiplex PCR; TCRdb's table is partial and in-frame only. The sample gives hundreds of thousands of clones, about nine tenths of which show up once; 15% to 20% is in the top ten. Sequencing used memory CD8+ T cells sorted from blood. Sample subset: CD45RO+ cells pooled with CCR7-negative TemRA cells. These receptor sequences come from a man aged 18 to 30 in good health.

The rearrangement uses TRBV6-5 and TRBJ2-4; tentative D call: TRBD2 (6 bases). V lost 5 bases and J lost 9, with 14 bases in between. The CDR3 is 13 residues long. Germline V gene lookup returns CDR1 MNHEY and CDR2 SVGAGI. CDR3 protein: CASSPALEGIQYF. The CDR3 nucleotides read TGTGCCAGCAGTCCCGCCCTGGAGGGCATTCAGTACTTC.

The rearrangement links TRBV4-3 to TRBJ2-1; 11 bases are a match to TRBD2. Germline CDR1 is LGHNA and CDR2 is YSLEER. Unmatched junction bases numbered 4, after V lost 3 bases and J lost 0 bases. The CDR3 is 17 amino acids. The CDR3 is CASSHRLAGFSYNEQFF. CDR3 coding DNA: TGCGCCAGCAGCCACAGACTAGCGGGATTCTCCTACAATGAGCAGTTCTTC.